This TCR beta chain was sequenced for a study of early T cells in non-severe SARS-CoV-2 infection. For the study at large: Sequencing used unsorted whole-blood bulk RNA, so chains lack pairing. General observations from the study: Comparison of clonotypes with VDJdb favored anti-spike CD8 responses while missing private and CD4 specificities.

Each single cDNA molecule received a unique molecular identifier. TCRdb reanalysed the 5' RACE reads using MiXCR and keeps one entry per CDR3 protein. Among about 71,000 distinct CDR3 sequences listed, about 13% were seen once. This clonotype was seen a handful of times. Antigen: not known. V was clipped by 0 bases and J by 10 bases, with 10 bases between them. The CDR3 extends over 13 amino acids. From germline, CDR1 is LGHDT and CDR2 YNNKEL (reference sequence). The receptor comes from an adult who was a healthcare worker with PCR-confirmed SARS-CoV-2 infection or an uninfected control (not recorded which). The source material was whole blood. The V call is TRBV3-1, the J call TRBJ2-4; D remains ambiguous. CDR3 sequence reads: CASSQEAPSIQYF. The CDR3 region has the DNA TGTGCCAGCAGCCAAGAGGCCCCGAGTATTCAGTACTTC.